This T cell receptor beta chain is drawn from a study of blood T cell repertoires in COVID-19. Overall study context: The analysed material was cDNA or gDNA that came from T cells, B-cell-depleted T cells, or PBMCs.

In the source study's methods: Reference gene primer amplification yielded estimated nucleated cell counts. The assay was immunoSEQ multiplex PCR, and TCRdb's table has in-frame clones only and misses some. Clonal size and the V and J genes are those of that table, whereas D and trimming came from the DNA. Here the sample spans 98,000 or so clones, less than 85% being singletons. The germline gives CDR1 SNHLY, CDR2 FYNNEI. Trimming left V 5 bases short and J 7 bases short, with 21 bases between. This CDR3 has 15 amino acids. The receptor was isolated from a woman aged 40 to 50 with acute or convalescent COVID-19. Source material: peripheral blood. The chain combines TRBV2 with TRBJ2-7; no firm D call. The CDR3 region has the DNA TGTGCCAGCAGTCCCCGCAGAGGTGGTATGGAAGAGCAGTACTTC. Protein product: CASSPRRGGMEEQYF.